There are many counts of the clone carrying this TCR beta chain. TCRdb reprocessed the RT-PCR reads with MiXCR, giving one entry per CDR3 protein. This sample has about 680,000 distinct CDR3 sequences, with more than 13% found just once. Germline loops: CDR1 DFQATT, CDR2 SNEGSKA (reference sequence). V lost 7 bases to trimming and J lost 6 bases; unmatched junction nucleotides: 18. The length of the CDR3 is 15 residues. This chain connects TRBV20-1 to TRBJ2-7; 7 nucleotides line up with TRBD2. This TCR came from a female donor in good health, serving as a healthy control. Sequencing used memory CD4+ T cells from blood. The CDR3 loop is CSGSKVWSGMGEQYF. DNA for the CDR3: TGCAGTGGGTCTAAGGTCTGGAGCGGGATGGGCGAGCAGTACTTC.